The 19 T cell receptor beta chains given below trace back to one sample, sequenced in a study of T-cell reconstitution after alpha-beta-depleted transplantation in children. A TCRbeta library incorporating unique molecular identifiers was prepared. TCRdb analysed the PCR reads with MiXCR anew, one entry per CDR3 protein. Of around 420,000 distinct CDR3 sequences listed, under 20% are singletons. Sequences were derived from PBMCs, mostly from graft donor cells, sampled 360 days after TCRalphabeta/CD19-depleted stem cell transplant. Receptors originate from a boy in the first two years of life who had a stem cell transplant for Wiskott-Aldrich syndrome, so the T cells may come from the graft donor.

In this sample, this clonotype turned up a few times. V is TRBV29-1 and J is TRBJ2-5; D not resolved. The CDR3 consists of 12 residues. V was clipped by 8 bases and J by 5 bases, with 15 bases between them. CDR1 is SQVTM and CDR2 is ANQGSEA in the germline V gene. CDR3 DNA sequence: TGCAGCTGTGCCCCAGCCGTCGAGACCCAGTACTTC. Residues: CSCAPAVETQYF.

The CDR3: CASSQGPHGDEQYF. In DNA, the CDR3 is TGTGCCAGCAGCCAGGGACCGCATGGGGACGAGCAGTACTTC. The rearrangement joins TRBV5-6 to TRBJ2-7; D may be TRBD1 or TRBD2 (5 bases each). The CDR3 extends over 14 amino acids. Germline CDR1 and CDR2: SGHDT and YYEEEE. The V and J ends lost 4 bases and 5 bases respectively, with 16 bases between them.

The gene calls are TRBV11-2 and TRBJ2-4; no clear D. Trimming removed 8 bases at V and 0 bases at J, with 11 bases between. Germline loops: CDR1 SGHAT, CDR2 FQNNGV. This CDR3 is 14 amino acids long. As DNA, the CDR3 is TGTGCCAGCTCCGGCCTAAAAGCCAAAAACATTCAGTACTTC. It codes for CASSGLKAKNIQYF. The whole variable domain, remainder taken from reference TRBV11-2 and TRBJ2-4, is EAGVAQSPRYKIIEKRQSVAFWCNPISGHATLYWYQQILGQGPKLLIQFQNNGVVDDSQLPKDRFSAERLKGVDSTLKIQPAKLEDSAVYLCASSGLKAKNIQYFGAGTRLSVL.

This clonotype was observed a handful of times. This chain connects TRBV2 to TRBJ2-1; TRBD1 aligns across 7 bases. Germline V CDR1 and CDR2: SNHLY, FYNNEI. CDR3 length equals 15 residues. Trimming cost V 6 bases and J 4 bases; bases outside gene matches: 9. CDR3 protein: CASRGTVPLYNEQFF. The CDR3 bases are TGTGCCAGCAGGGGGACAGTTCCCCTTTACAATGAGCAGTTCTTC.

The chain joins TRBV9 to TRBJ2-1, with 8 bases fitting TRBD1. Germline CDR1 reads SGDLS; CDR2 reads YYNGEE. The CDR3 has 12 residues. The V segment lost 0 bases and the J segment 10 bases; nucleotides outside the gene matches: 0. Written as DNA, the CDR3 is TGTGCCAGCAGCGTAGGGACAGGGGAGCAGTTCTTC. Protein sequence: CASSVGTGEQFF.

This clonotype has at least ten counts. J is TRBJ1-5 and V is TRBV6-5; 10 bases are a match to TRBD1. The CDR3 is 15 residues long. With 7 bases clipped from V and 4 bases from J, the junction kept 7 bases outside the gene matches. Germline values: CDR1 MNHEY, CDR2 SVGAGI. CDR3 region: CASKQGQGKNQPQHF. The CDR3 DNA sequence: TGTGCCAGCAAACAGGGACAGGGGAAAAATCAGCCCCAGCATTTT.

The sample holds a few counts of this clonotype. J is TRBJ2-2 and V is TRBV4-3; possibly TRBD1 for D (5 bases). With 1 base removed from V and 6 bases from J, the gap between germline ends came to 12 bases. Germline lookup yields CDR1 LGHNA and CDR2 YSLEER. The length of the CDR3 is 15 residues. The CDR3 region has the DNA TGCGCCAGCAGCCAAGGGGGCCATTCACCCGGGGAGCTGTTTTTT. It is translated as CASSQGGHSPGELFF.

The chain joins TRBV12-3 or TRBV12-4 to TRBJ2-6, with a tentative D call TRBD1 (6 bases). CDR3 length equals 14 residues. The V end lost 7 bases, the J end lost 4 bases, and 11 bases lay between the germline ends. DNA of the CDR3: TGTGCCAGCACCACAGGGTCCGGGGCCAACGTCCTGACTTTC. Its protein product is CASTTGSGANVLTF.

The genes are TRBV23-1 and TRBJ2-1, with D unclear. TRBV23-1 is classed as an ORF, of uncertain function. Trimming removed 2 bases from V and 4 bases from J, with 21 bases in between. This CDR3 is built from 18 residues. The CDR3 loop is CASSQPHLIAPLYNEQFF. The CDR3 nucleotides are TGCGCCAGCAGTCAACCCCACTTGATTGCGCCCCTTTACAATGAGCAGTTCTTC.

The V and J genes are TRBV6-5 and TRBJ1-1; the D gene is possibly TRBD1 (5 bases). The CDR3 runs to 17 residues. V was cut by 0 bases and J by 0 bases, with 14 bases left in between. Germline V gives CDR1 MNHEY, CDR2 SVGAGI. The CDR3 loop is CASSYSLWGLLNTEAFF. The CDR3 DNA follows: TGTGCCAGCAGTTACTCGCTTTGGGGGTTGTTGAACACTGAAGCTTTCTTT.

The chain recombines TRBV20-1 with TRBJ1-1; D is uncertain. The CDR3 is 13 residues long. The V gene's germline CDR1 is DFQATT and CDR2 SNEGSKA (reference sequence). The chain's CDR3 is CSTRPRINTEAFF. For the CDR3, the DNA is TGCAGCACTAGGCCCAGGATCAACACTGAAGCTTTCTTT.

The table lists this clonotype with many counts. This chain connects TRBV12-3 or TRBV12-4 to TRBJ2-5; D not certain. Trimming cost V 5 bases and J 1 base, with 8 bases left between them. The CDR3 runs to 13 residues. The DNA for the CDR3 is TGTGCCAGCAGTCCCCACCTCCAAGAGACCCAGTACTTC. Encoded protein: CASSPHLQETQYF.

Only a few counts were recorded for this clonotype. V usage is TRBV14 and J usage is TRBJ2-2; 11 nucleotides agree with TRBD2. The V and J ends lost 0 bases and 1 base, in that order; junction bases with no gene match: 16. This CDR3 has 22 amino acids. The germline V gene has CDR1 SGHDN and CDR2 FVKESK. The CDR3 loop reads CASSQEYSSGTSGLLNTGELFF. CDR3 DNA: TGTGCCAGCAGCCAAGAGTATTCGTCCGGGACTAGCGGCCTGTTGAACACCGGGGAGCTGTTTTTT.

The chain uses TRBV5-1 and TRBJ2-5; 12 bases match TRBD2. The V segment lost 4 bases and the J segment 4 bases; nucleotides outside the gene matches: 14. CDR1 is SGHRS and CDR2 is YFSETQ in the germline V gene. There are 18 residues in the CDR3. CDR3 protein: CASSRETSGSRIRETQYF. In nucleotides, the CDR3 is TGCGCCAGCAGCCGGGAGACTAGCGGGAGTAGGATACGAGAGACCCAGTACTTC.

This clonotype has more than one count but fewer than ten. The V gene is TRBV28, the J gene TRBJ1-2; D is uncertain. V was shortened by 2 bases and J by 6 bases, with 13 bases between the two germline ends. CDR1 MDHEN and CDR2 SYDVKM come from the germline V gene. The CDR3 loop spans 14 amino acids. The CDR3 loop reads CASSLPISPDGYTF. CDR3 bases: TGTGCCAGCAGTTTACCCATATCCCCAGATGGCTACACCTTC.

This CDR3 reads CSVPAGFPGANVLTF. In DNA form, the CDR3 reads TGCAGCGTCCCTGCCGGTTTTCCTGGGGCCAACGTCCTGACTTTC. The chain carries TRBV29-1 and TRBJ2-6; D is unresolved. V lost 6 bases and J 2 bases, leaving 14 bases between the germline ends. The CDR3 length is 15 residues. In germline, CDR1 is SQVTM, CDR2 ANQGSEA.

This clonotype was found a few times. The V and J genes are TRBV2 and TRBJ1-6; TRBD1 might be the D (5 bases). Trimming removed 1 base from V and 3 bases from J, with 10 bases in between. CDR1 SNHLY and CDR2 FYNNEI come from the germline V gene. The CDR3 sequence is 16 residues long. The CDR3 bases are TGTGCCAGCAGTGAAGAGGGTCAGGGCTATAATTCACCCCTCCACTTT. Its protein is CASSEEGQGYNSPLHF. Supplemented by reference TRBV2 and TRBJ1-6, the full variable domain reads EPEVTQTPSHQVTQMGQEVILRCVPISNHLYFYWYRQILGQKVEFLVSFYNNEISEKSEIFDDQFSVERPDGSNFTLKIRSTKLEDSAMYFCASSEEGQGYNSPLHFGNGTRLTVT.

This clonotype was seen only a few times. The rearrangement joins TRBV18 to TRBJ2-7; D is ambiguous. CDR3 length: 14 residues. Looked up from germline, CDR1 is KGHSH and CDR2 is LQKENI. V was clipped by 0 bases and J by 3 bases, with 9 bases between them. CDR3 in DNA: TGTGCCAGCTCACCACCGAACGGGCTCTACGAGCAGTACTTC. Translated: CASSPPNGLYEQYF.

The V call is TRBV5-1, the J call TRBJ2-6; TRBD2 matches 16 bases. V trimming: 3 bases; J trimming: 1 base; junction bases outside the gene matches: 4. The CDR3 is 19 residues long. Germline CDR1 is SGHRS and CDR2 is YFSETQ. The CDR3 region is CASSWGLAGGPSGANVLTF. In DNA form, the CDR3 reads TGCGCCAGCAGCTGGGGACTAGCGGGAGGGCCTTCTGGGGCCAACGTCCTGACTTTC. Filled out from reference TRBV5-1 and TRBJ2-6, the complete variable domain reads KAGVTQTPRYLIKTRGQQVTLSCSPISGHRSVSWYQQTPGQGLQFLFEYFSETQRNKGNFPGRFSGRQFSNSRSEMNVSTLELGDSALYLCASSWGLAGGPSGANVLTFGAGSRLTVL.